Listed here are 3 T cell receptor beta chains from one sample, sequenced in a study of T-cell reconstitution after alpha-beta-depleted transplantation in children. Unique molecular identifiers were incorporated into the prepared TCRbeta library. TCRdb itself ran the PCR reads through MiXCR, one entry per CDR3 protein. The table lists about 370,000 distinct CDR3 sequences, about a fifth of them singletons. Sequences were derived from PBMCs from the stem cell graft donor, sampled from the stem cell graft. All receptors derive from a human donor who donated a stem cell graft to a child with acute myeloid leukemia.

This rearrangement joins TRBV2 to TRBJ2-5, with 10 bases lining up with TRBD2. CDR3 length: 14 amino acids. CDR1 and CDR2 (germline): SNHLY, FYNNEI. J lost 3 bases, V lost 5 bases, and 3 bases had no gene match. CDR3 DNA sequence: TGTGCCAGCAGTTTCCTAGCGGGAGAAGAGACCCAGTACTTC. Encoded protein: CASSFLAGEETQYF.

The rearrangement uses TRBV7-9 and TRBJ2-7; D remains ambiguous. Germline-derived CDR1 and CDR2 are SEHNR and FQNEAQ (reference sequence). Trimming left V 5 bases short and J 0 bases short, with 14 bases between. This CDR3 contains 15 residues. CDR3 bases: TGTGCCAGCAGCCCCGGGCGCTTTTGCTCCTACGAGCAGTACTTC. Protein sequence: CASSPGRFCSYEQYF. The complete variable domain, with remaining parts taken from reference TRBV7-9 and TRBJ2-7, reads DTGVSQNPRHKITKRGQNVTFRCDPISEHNRLYWYRQTLGQGPEFLTYFQNEAQLEKSRLLSDRFSAERPKGSFSTLEIQRTEQGDSAMYLCASSPGRFCSYEQYFGPGTRLTVT.

The chain joins TRBV28 to TRBJ2-5; tentative D call: TRBD2 (5 bases). This CDR3 is built from 14 residues. Per germline, CDR1 MDHEN and CDR2 SYDVKM. V lost 5 bases, J lost 5 bases, and 15 bases lay in between. CDR3 sequence reads: CASSEGTPGETQYF. The CDR3 DNA reads TGTGCCAGCAGTGAGGGAACCCCGGGGGAGACCCAGTACTTC. Full variable domain (remainder filled in from reference TRBV28 and TRBJ2-5): DVKVTQSSRYLVKRTGEKVFLECVQDMDHENMFWYRQDPGLGLRLIYFSYDVKMKEKGDIPEGYSVSREKKERFSLILESASTNQTSMYLCASSEGTPGETQYFGPGTRLLVL.